The present T cell receptor beta chain was sequenced within a study of blood T cell repertoires in COVID-19. Background on the study: COVID-19 samples collected from the United States, Italy and Spain covered acute and convalescent phases. PBMCs, B-cell-depleted T cells, or T cells were the source of the cDNA or gDNA that made up the material.

Per the authors' pipeline: How many nucleated cells were present was estimated from reference gene primer amplification. Sequenced by immunoSEQ multiplex PCR; TCRdb stores in-frame clones only, minus some. V and J calls and clone size are copied from that table; D and trimming were computed from the DNA. Of 110,000 to 150,000 clones in the sample, about 82% were seen once. Across under 25 US areas, participants ranged in age from roughly 18 to 95 years. V lost 2 bases and J 6 bases, leaving 11 bases between the germline ends. Germline V gives CDR1 MGHRA, CDR2 YSYEKL. The length of the CDR3 is 14 residues.

The clonotype was recovered from a woman aged 40-49 years who had recovered from COVID-19. The chain joins TRBV4-1 to TRBJ1-5; D is possibly TRBD1 (5 bases). Sequenced material: PBMCs or T cells enriched from blood (not recorded which). CDR3: CASSQSRDRQPQHF. The CDR3 DNA reads as TGCGCCAGCAGCCAATCCAGGGATCGTCAGCCCCAGCATTTT.